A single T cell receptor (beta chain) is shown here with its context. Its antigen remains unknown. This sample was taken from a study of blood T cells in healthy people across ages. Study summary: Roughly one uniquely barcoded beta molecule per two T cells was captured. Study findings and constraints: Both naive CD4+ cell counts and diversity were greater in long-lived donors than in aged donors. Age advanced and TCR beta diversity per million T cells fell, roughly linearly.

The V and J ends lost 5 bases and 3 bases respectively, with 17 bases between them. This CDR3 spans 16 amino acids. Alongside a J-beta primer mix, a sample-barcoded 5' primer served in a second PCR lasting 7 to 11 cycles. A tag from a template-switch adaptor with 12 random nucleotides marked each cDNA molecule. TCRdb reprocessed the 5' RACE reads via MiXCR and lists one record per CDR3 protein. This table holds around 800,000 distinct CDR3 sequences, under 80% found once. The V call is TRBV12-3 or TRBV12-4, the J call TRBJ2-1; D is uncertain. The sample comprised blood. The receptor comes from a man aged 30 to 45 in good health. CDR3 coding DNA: TGTGCCAGCAGTACGCTCTGGCAGGTTAACTACAATGAGCAGTTCTTC. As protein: CASSTLWQVNYNEQFF.